This TCR beta chain is drawn from a study of cytomegalovirus exposure and HLA in healthy donors. General study points: Confirmation in vitro established that a few CMV-associated chains were specific for CMV antigens. Compared with the roughly 700-donor mean, an Asian-associated ancestry cluster reportedly had fewer N-insertions, according to a later analysis. Among TCR beta chains, those listed as cytomegalovirus-associated numbered more than 150.

Primers: 60 Vbeta forward and 13 Jbeta reverse. TCRdb's table, derived via immunoSEQ multiplex PCR, lists solely in-frame clones and lacks some. The sample consists of roughly 70,000 clones, roughly four fifths of them appearing once. V dropped 4 bases and J dropped 0 bases, with 8 bases sitting between them. The CDR3 extends over 15 amino acids. Note on this clone: The antigen is unknown.

Material: PBMCs. This chain links TRBV5-7 with TRBJ2-6; no definite D call. TRBV5-7 is designated an ORF whose function remains uncertain. The receptor was derived from a man aged 50 or older in good health and CMV-seronegative. DNA for the CDR3: TGTGCCAGCAGCCTCCGTAGCTCTGGGGCCAACGTCCTGACTTTC. Protein: CASSLRSSGANVLTF.